This TCR beta chain was obtained from a study of shared clonotypes between healthy human individuals. In the study overall: Samples came from two female and a few male donors aged 18 to 49.

Germline CDR1 and CDR2: SGHTA and FQGTGA. The V segment lost 6 bases and the J segment 4 bases; nucleotides outside the gene matches: 8. The CDR3 extends over 17 amino acids. The donor population consisted of healthy HIV-negative adults with no recent acute infections or vaccinations. In unsorted samples, genomic DNA was obtained using 94 million or so PBMCs. The assay was immunoSEQ multiplex PCR, and TCRdb's table has in-frame clones only and misses some. The table shows roughly 490,000 clones, with around 79% occurring only once. This chain connects TRBV7-3 to TRBJ2-2; 13 bases line up with TRBD2. The receptor was derived from a woman aged 40 to 49 in good health. Some clones in this sample may be carry-over from other donors' samples. The sample comprised PBMCs. In DNA form, the CDR3 reads TGTGCCAGCAGTCCCCCCACTAGCGGGAGGGCCACCGGGGAGCTGTTTTTT. Amino acids: CASSPPTSGRATGELFF.